The 7 T cell receptor beta chains reported below all come from one sample, sequenced in a study of CD8 T cells in ankylosing spondylitis. TCRdb used MiXCR to reprocess the 5' RACE reads, holding one entry per CDR3 protein. The table includes 150,000 to 200,000 distinct CDR3 sequences, 11% detected once. Material: blood, either unsorted or a sorted T cell fraction (not recorded which). These TCRs come from a male donor with ankylosing spondylitis or in good health (not recorded which).

This clonotype was found many times. V is TRBV9 and J is TRBJ2-1; D is ambiguous. There are 14 residues in the CDR3. Looked up from germline, CDR1 is SGDLS and CDR2 is YYNGEE. Trimming removed 0 bases from V and 0 bases from J, with 4 bases in between. For the CDR3, the DNA is TGTGCCAGCAGCGTAGTAATCTCCTACAATGAGCAGTTCTTC. Translating it yields CASSVVISYNEQFF. Looking up the rest from reference TRBV9 and TRBJ2-1 gives the full variable domain: DSGVTQTPKHLITATGQRVTLRCSPRSGDLSVYWYQQSLDQGLQFLIQYYNGEERAKGNILERFSAQQFPDLHSELNLSSLELGDSALYFCASSVVISYNEQFFGPGTRLTVL.

There are many counts of this clonotype. This rearrangement joins TRBV7-6 to TRBJ1-5; D perhaps matches TRBD1 (5 bases). In germline, CDR1 is SGHVS, CDR2 FNYEAQ. The V end lost 4 bases, the J end lost 6 bases, and 16 bases lay between the germline ends. This CDR3 region has 15 residues. CDR3 sequence (DNA): TGTGCCAGCAGCTCTCTCGCAGGGACGGCTCAGCCCCAGCATTTT. Protein sequence: CASSSLAGTAQPQHF.

Comments on this clonotype: A clone one base away is much larger, so this may be a read error. The rearrangement joins TRBV5-1 to TRBJ2-3, with unresolved D. The germline CDR1 and CDR2 sequences are SGHRS and YFSETQ. The CDR3 totals 11 residues. V was shortened by 0 bases and J by 6 bases, with 2 bases between the two germline ends. CDR3 residues: CASSLDDTQYF. CDR3 sequence (DNA): TGCGCCAGCAGCTTGGATGATACGCAGTATTTT.

The chain has TRBV20-1 and TRBJ1-4; TRBD1 might be the D (6 bases). Trimming cost V 2 bases and J 6 bases, with 13 bases left between them. The CDR3 runs to 14 residues. Germline V gene sequence: CDR1 DFQATT, CDR2 SNEGSKA (reference sequence). The CDR3: CSARQGSGDEKLFF. The CDR3 coding sequence is TGCAGTGCTAGACAGGGGAGTGGGGATGAAAAACTGTTTTTT.

This clonotype has just a few counts. The chain carries TRBV6-1 and TRBJ1-6; TRBD1 matches 10 bases. The germline V gene encodes CDR1 MNHNS and CDR2 SASEGT. V was pared by 6 bases and J by 10 bases, with 9 bases of the junction left unmatched. This CDR3 spans 15 amino acids. In DNA form, the CDR3 reads TGTGCCAGCAGGAACCCGGGACAGGGGAGCTCACCCCTCCACTTT. Its protein is CASRNPGQGSSPLHF.

This clonotype was counted between two and nine times. The chain has TRBV6-1 and TRBJ2-7; possibly TRBD1 or TRBD2 for D (5 bases each). CDR1 is MNHNS, CDR2 SASEGT, per germline. Between the trimmed V and J ends, which lost 6 bases and 4 bases, there was a span of 16 bases. The CDR3 is made up of 14 amino acids. The CDR3 protein is CASRGDGASYEQYF. CDR3 in DNA: TGTGCCAGCAGGGGTGACGGGGCGAGTTACGAGCAGTACTTC.

The sample holds many counts of this clonotype. The rearrangement joins TRBV4-1 to TRBJ2-7; 8 bases match TRBD2. The CDR3 spans 14 residues. The V and J ends lost 4 bases and 3 bases, in that order; junction bases with no gene match: 5. CDR1 is MGHRA and CDR2 is YSYEKL in the germline V gene. CDR3 DNA: TGCGCCAGCAGCCCCGGGACTAGAATCTACGAGCAGTACTTC. Protein product: CASSPGTRIYEQYF.